Below, 20 T cell receptor beta chains from the same sample are listed, as sequenced in a study of post-analysis software for immune sequencing data. These receptors have no known antigen. Researchers reported that TCR beta cDNA libraries carried unique molecular identifiers. TCRdb recomputed calls from the PCR reads with MiXCR, one row per CDR3 protein. The sample shows roughly 870,000 distinct CDR3 sequences, roughly 50% of them seen only once. Findings of the study overall: Higher frequency in patients than in controls was seen for roughly five TRBV segments, with TRBV5-6, TRBV5-1 and TRBV20-1 among them.

Sequencing used blood. All receptors derive from a girl aged 10-17 years with multiple sclerosis.

There are a few counts of this clonotype. The V gene is TRBV20-1, the J gene TRBJ2-1; 7 positions match TRBD2. Germline-derived CDR1 and CDR2 are DFQATT and SNEGSKA (reference sequence). The CDR3 loop spans 13 amino acids. With V trimmed by 0 bases and J by 15 bases, 11 bases remained unmatched. CDR3 sequence: CSARDLIAGDRFF. The DNA for the CDR3 is TGCAGTGCTAGAGATCTAATTGCGGGAGATAGGTTCTTC.

Of note for this clonotype: A much larger clonotype is one base distant, so this may be a read error. The CDR3 loop is CASLGQDYTGERFF. The CDR3 DNA is TGTGCCAGCCTGGGGCAGGACTACACCGGGGAGCGGTTTTTT. The chain recombines TRBV12-3 or TRBV12-4 with TRBJ2-2, with a weak D call TRBD2 (6 bases). CDR3 length: 14 residues.

This chain links TRBV9 with TRBJ2-5; no clear D. The germline gives CDR1 SGDLS, CDR2 YYNGEE. The V end lost 2 bases, the J end lost 2 bases, and 16 bases lay between the germline ends. The CDR3 consists of 16 residues. In DNA form, the CDR3 reads TGTGCCAGCAGCGTTGGCTCCCTCCACCCACAAGAGACCCAGTACTTC. Protein product: CASSVGSLHPQETQYF.

The V call is TRBV14, the J call TRBJ2-4; D gene ambiguous. The J call may be mistaken, given a closer DNA end match to TRBJ2-7. Germline V gene sequence: CDR1 SGHDN, CDR2 FVKESK. The CDR3 length is 13 residues. The CDR3 DNA reads TGTGCCAGCAGCCAAATAGGGCGCGACGAGCAGTACTTC. Residues: CASSQIGRDEQYF.

J is TRBJ2-3 and V is TRBV29-1; the match to TRBD1 covers 7 bases. Germline V gene lookup returns CDR1 SQVTM and CDR2 ANQGSEA. The ends lost 7 bases at V and 2 bases at J; junction bases unmatched: 15. This CDR3 contains 16 residues. The CDR3 DNA reads TGCAGCGCACTTAGACAGGGTTGGAGGCTCACAGATACGCAGTATTTT. Translated, it gives CSALRQGWRLTDTQYF.

The chain is built from TRBV20-1 and TRBJ2-2; 8 positions match TRBD2. V trimming: 6 bases; J trimming: 5 bases; junction bases outside the gene matches: 11. Germline loops: CDR1 DFQATT, CDR2 SNEGSKA (reference sequence). This CDR3 has 15 residues. CDR3 in amino acids: CSASRGGSGTGELFF. CDR3 bases: TGCAGTGCGAGCCGGGGGGGGAGCGGAACCGGGGAGCTGTTTTTT.

CDR3 region: CASSGPPRGLETQYF. The CDR3, as DNA: TGTGCCAGCAGCGGACCCCCCAGGGGGCTGGAGACCCAGTACTTC. The V call is TRBV9, the J call TRBJ2-5; 8 bases match TRBD1. V was pared by 3 bases and J by 5 bases, with 9 bases of the junction left unmatched. CDR3 length equals 15 residues. From germline, CDR1 is SGDLS and CDR2 YYNGEE.

The chain combines TRBV20-1 with TRBJ2-1, with 8 bases identical to TRBD2. The CDR3 runs 12 residues. Germline assignment: CDR1 DFQATT and CDR2 SNEGSKA (reference sequence). With 6 bases clipped from V and 9 bases from J, the junction kept 7 bases outside the gene matches. CDR3 protein: CSAKTSVSEQFF. The CDR3 nucleotides are TGCAGTGCCAAGACTAGCGTCAGTGAGCAGTTCTTC.

The CDR3 protein is CASSQDTKSNEQYF. The CDR3 DNA reads as TGCGCCAGCAGCCAGGACACCAAGTCCAACGAGCAGTACTTC. This chain joins TRBV5-1 and TRBJ2-7, with D perhaps matching TRBD1 (5 bases). The V end was cut by 4 bases, the J end by 5 bases, with 16 bases between. This CDR3 is 14 amino acids long. Germline-derived CDR1 and CDR2 are SGHRS and YFSETQ.

The CDR3 here is CASMIPGTSGVRYYNEQFF. The CDR3 DNA sequence: TGCGCCAGCATGATTCCCGGGACTAGCGGGGTTCGATACTACAATGAGCAGTTCTTC. The V gene is TRBV5-1, the J gene TRBJ2-1, with 13 nucleotides matching TRBD2. After removal of 6 bases from V and 3 bases from J, the junction contained 15 bases not matched to a gene. The germline V gene has CDR1 SGHRS and CDR2 YFSETQ. The CDR3 runs 19 residues.

The chain links TRBV20-1 to TRBJ2-5; 10 bases fit TRBD2. V shed 1 base and J 7 bases; nucleotides not matched to a gene: 9. Germline CDR1 is DFQATT and CDR2 is SNEGSKA (reference sequence). There are 15 residues in the CDR3. The CDR3 protein is CSARASGGPERTQYF. The DNA of the CDR3 is TGCAGTGCTAGAGCTAGCGGGGGCCCCGAGAGGACCCAGTACTTC.

The chain has TRBV28 and TRBJ1-2; D not certain. Trimming took off 11 bases at V and 7 bases at J, with 17 bases between the two ends. CDR3 size: 12 residues. The germline gives CDR1 MDHEN, CDR2 SYDVKM. The CDR3 region has the DNA TGTGCCTCCAGTCCTGGGAGGTTTGGCTACACCTTC. Translated: CASSPGRFGYTF.

V usage is TRBV20-1 and J usage is TRBJ2-1; 10 nucleotides line up with TRBD2. Germline loops: CDR1 DFQATT, CDR2 SNEGSKA (reference sequence). This CDR3 is 15 amino acids long. V shed 5 bases, J shed 3 bases, and the junction held 7 bases outside the gene matches. The CDR3 spells CSALLAGAIYNEQFF. For the CDR3, the DNA is TGCAGTGCTCTGCTAGCGGGAGCAATCTACAATGAGCAGTTCTTC.

The chain is built from TRBV7-6 and TRBJ2-1; D is possibly TRBD1 (6 bases). Trimming removed 5 bases from V and 4 bases from J, with 18 bases in between. Germline values: CDR1 SGHVS, CDR2 FNYEAQ. The CDR3 consists of 16 residues. CDR3 DNA sequence: TGTGCCAGCAGCCGACCAGGGGTTCGACTTTACAATGAGCAGTTCTTC. It specifies CASSRPGVRLYNEQFF.

The rearrangement links TRBV4-1 to TRBJ2-3; D possibly matches TRBD1 or TRBD2 (6 bases each). This CDR3 is built from 15 residues. Germline CDR1 and CDR2: MGHRA and YSYEKL. The V and J ends lost 2 bases and 2 bases respectively, with 11 bases between them. CDR3 coding DNA: TGCGCCAGCAGCCAATGGGGGGCAGTCACAGATACGCAGTATTTT. It is translated as CASSQWGAVTDTQYF.

This chain uses TRBV15 with TRBJ1-4; no firm D call. This CDR3 is built from 15 residues. Per the germline V gene, CDR1 is LNHNV and CDR2 is YYDKDF (reference sequence). V was clipped by 0 bases and J by 3 bases, with 8 bases between them. The CDR3 loop reads CATSREGRPNEKLFF. The CDR3 DNA reads as TGTGCCACCAGCAGAGAAGGACGGCCTAATGAAAAACTGTTTTTT.

The chain employs TRBV6-1 and TRBJ1-5; D unclear. Germline V CDR1 and CDR2: MNHNS, SASEGT. The CDR3 loop spans 11 amino acids. V lost 6 bases and J 4 bases, leaving 4 bases between the germline ends. CDR3 sequence: CASRDNQPQHF. The CDR3 nucleotides read TGTGCCAGCAGGGATAATCAGCCCCAGCATTTT.

This clonotype was picked up a small number of times. The chain has TRBV20-1 and TRBJ2-7, with 7 bases that match TRBD2. With 1 base clipped from V and 4 bases from J, the junction kept 13 bases outside the gene matches. CDR1 and CDR2 from the germline V gene are DFQATT and SNEGSKA (reference sequence). This CDR3 has 16 residues. This CDR3 reads CSARGNTAGIKYEQYF. The CDR3 DNA reads TGCAGTGCTAGAGGAAATACAGCGGGAATCAAATACGAGCAGTACTTC.

The chain carries TRBV5-1 and TRBJ2-1; the match to TRBD2 covers 7 bases. The CDR3 contains 15 residues. Germline V gene sequence: CDR1 SGHRS, CDR2 YFSETQ. The J segment lost 5 bases and the V segment lost 2 bases, leaving 7 bases of the junction unmatched. The CDR3 DNA follows: TGCGCCAGCAGCTTAAGGGGAGGGCCAAACAATGAGCAGTTCTTC. It codes for CASSLRGGPNNEQFF. Complete variable domain (other parts from reference TRBV5-1 and TRBJ2-1): KAGVTQTPRYLIKTRGQQVTLSCSPISGHRSVSWYQQTPGQGLQFLFEYFSETQRNKGNFPGRFSGRQFSNSRSEMNVSTLELGDSALYLCASSLRGGPNNEQFFGPGTRLTVL.

This chain uses TRBV27 with TRBJ2-5; D could derive from TRBD1 or TRBD2 (5 bases each). Germline CDR1 is MNHEY and CDR2 is SMNVEV (reference sequence). V was pared by 1 base and J by 4 bases, with 10 bases between. The length of the CDR3 is 14 residues. The CDR3 DNA follows: TGTGCCAGCAGTTTATTAACAGGAGGAGAGACCCAGTACTTC. It yields the protein CASSLLTGGETQYF.